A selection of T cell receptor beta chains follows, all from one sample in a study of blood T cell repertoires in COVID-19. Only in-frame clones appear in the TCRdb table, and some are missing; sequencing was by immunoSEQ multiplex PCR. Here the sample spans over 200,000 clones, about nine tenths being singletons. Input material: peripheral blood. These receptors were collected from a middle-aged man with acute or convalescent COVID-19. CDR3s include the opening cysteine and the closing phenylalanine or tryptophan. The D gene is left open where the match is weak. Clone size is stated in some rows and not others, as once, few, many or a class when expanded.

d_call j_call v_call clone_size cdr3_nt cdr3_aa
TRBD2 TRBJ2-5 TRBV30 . TGTGCCTGGAGCGGGGGACTACAAGAGACCCAGTACTTC CAWSGGLQETQYF
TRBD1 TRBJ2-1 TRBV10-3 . TGTGCCATCAGTGGGGCAGGGGGCATATCCTACAATGAGCAGTTCTTC CAISGAGGISYNEQFF
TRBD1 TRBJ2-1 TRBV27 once TGTGCCAGCAGTTTATCGGGACAGCACAATGAGCAGTTCTTC CASSLSGQHNEQFF
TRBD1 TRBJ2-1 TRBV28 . TGTGCCAGGGTGACAGGGGGCGTTCTCGGCAATGAGCAGTTCTTC CARVTGGVLGNEQFF
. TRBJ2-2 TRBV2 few TGTGCCAGCAGTGACCCGGCGATAGCCGAGAACACCGGGGAGCTGTTTTTT CASSDPAIAENTGELFF
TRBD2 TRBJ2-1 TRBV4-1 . TGCGCCAGACGCGGGAGTCCCCCCCACAATGAGCAGTTCTTC CARRGSPPHNEQFF
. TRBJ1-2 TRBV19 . TGTGCCACCTCTCTCTCCTATGGCTACACCTTC CATSLSYGYTF
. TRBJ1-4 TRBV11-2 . TGTGCCAGCAGCTTTAACAGGGTCGGCTTAAAACTGTTTTTT CASSFNRVGLKLFF
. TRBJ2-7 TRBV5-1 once TGCGCCAGCAGCGATCCAGGGGTGCCCCCCTACGAGCAGTACTTC CASSDPGVPPYEQYF
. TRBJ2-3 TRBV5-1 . TGCGCCAGCAGCGGCACAGGTTATGGTGGGACAGATACGCAGTATTTT CASSGTGYGGTDTQYF
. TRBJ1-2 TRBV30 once TGTGCCTGGAGTTCCTCAGGGGCTAACTATGGCTACACCTTC CAWSSSGANYGYTF
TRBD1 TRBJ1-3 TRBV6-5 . TGTGCCAGCAGTTACTCGGGACAGGGATCTGGAAACACCATATATTTT CASSYSGQGSGNTIYF
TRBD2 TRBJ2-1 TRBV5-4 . TGTGCCAGCAACTCGCCAGGGACTAGCTCCTACAATGAGCAGTTCTTC CASNSPGTSSYNEQFF
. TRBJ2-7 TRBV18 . TGTGCCAGCTCCCCCCGCCAGGGAATGGGAGAGCAGTACTTC CASSPRQGMGEQYF
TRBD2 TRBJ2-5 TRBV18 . TGTGCCAGCTCACCGGGAGGGGCTGAGACCCAGTACTTC CASSPGGAETQYF
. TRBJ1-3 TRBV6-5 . TGTGCCAGCAGTTACTTACTAGGGGGCTCTGGAAACACCATATATTTT CASSYLLGGSGNTIYF
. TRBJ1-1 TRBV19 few TGTGCCAGTGAGTTACCAGGGGTAGCTGAAGCTTTCTTT CASELPGVAEAFF
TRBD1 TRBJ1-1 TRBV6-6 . TGTGCCAGCAGTTACTCGAGGGGGCGGGACACTGAAGCTTTCTTT CASSYSRGRDTEAFF
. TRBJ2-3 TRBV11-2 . TGTGCCAGCAGCTTAGAATGGGGACTGGACTACACAGATACGCAGTATTTT CASSLEWGLDYTDTQYF
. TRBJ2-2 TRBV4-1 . TGCGCCAGCAGCCAAGAAGGAAAAGCGGGGGAGCTGTTTTTT CASSQEGKAGELFF
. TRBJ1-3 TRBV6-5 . TGTGCCAGCAGGGGACTTTCTGGAAACACCATATATTTT CASRGLSGNTIYF
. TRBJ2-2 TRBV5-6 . TGTGCCAGCAGCTTGGTAAAGAGTAACACCGGGGAGCTGTTTTTT CASSLVKSNTGELFF
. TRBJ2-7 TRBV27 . TGTGCCAGCAGTTCCCGTCTACAGGGTCCCGCCTACGAGCAGTACTTC CASSSRLQGPAYEQYF
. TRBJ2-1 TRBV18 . TGTGCCAGCTCACCACCGGGGGGGGCCGGGTACAATGAGCAGTTCTTC CASSPPGGAGYNEQFF
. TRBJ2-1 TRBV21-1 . TGTGCCAGCAGCAAACAGGGGACTAGCGGGTACAATGAGCAGTTCTTC CASSKQGTSGYNEQFF
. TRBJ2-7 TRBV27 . TGTGCCAGCAGTTTGAGGGGGTTAACCTACGAGCAGTACTTC CASSLRGLTYEQYF
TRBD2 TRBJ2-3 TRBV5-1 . TGCGCCAGCAGCTTGATAGGCGGGAGGGGCACAGATACGCAGTATTTT CASSLIGGRGTDTQYF
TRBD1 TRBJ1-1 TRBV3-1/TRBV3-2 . TGTGCCAGCAGCCCTGCCGGGACAGGAAACACTGAAGCTTTCTTT CASSPAGTGNTEAFF
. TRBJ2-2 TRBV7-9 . TGTGCCAGCAGGTTCAGGGGTGCTGGGGAGCTGTTTTTT CASRFRGAGELFF
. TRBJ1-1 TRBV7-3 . TGTGCCAGCAGCTTGTCGAAGGTGACGGGGGCTTTCTTT CASSLSKVTGAFF
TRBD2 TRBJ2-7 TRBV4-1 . TGCGCCAGCAGCCAAGATTGGATCCCGGGGGGTACCTACGAGCAGTACTTC CASSQDWIPGGTYEQYF
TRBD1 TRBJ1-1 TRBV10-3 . TGTGCCATCAGGACAGGGGAGATCACTGAAGCTTTCTTT CAIRTGEITEAFF
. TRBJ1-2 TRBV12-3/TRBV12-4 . TGTGCCAGCAGACCCTCGACAGATTATGGCTACACCTTC CASRPSTDYGYTF
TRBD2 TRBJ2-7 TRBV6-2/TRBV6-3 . TGTGCCAGCAGTTTGCCGGTGGCTAGCGGGAGCTACGAGCAGTACTTC CASSLPVASGSYEQYF
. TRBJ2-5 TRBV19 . TGTGCCAGTAGTATAGGGGCAGGGCAAGAGACCCAGTACTTC CASSIGAGQETQYF
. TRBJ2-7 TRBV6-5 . TGTGCCAGCAGTTACTCCGAAGGCCAGGGATACGAGCAGTACTTC CASSYSEGQGYEQYF
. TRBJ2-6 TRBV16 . TGTGCCAGCAGCTCACAGGGCACTGGGGCCAACGTCCTGACTTTC CASSSQGTGANVLTF
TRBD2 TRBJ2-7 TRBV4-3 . TGCGCCAGCAGCCCCGGGACTAGCGGGAGTTACGAGCAGTACTTC CASSPGTSGSYEQYF
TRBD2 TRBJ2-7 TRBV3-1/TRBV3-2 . TGTGCCAGCAGCCAACGGACTAGCGGGACGTCCTACGAGCAGTACTTC CASSQRTSGTSYEQYF
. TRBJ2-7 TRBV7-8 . TGTGCCAGCAGCGACTATACCGGGACACGCGAGCAGTACTTC CASSDYTGTREQYF
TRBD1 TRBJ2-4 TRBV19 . TGTGCCAGTAGTATCTCAGGGGGCCAAAACATTCAGTACTTC CASSISGGQNIQYF
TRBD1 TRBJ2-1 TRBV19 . TGTGCCAGTAGTCTTCTAACTACAGGGGGCGAGCAGTTCTTC CASSLLTTGGEQFF
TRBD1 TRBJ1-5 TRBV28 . TGTGCCAGCAGTTTGGGGGGACAGTTCAATCAGCCCCAGCATTTT CASSLGGQFNQPQHF
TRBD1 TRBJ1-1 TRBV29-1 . TGCAGCGTTTTTCCCGGGACAGTGAACACTGAAGCTTTCTTT CSVFPGTVNTEAFF
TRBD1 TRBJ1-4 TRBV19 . TGTGCCAGTAGCAGGGGGGTAGGGGAAAAACTGTTTTTT CASSRGVGEKLFF
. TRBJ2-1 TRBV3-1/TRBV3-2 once TGTGCCAGCAGCCAAATCGTGAGCCTCTACAATGAGCAGTTCTTC CASSQIVSLYNEQFF
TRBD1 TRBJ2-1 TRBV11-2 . TGTGCCAGCAGCCAGGACAGGGTCAATGAGCAGTTCTTC CASSQDRVNEQFF
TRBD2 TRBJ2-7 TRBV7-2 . TGTGCCAGCAGCTTTTACGGGGGGGTCTACGAGCAGTACTTC CASSFYGGVYEQYF
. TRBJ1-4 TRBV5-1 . TGCGCCAGCAGCCAAAAACATGACAGAGGCGAAAAACTGTTTTTT CASSQKHDRGEKLFF
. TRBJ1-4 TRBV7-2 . TGTGCCAGCAGCTTACAGTCGGGAGTCGCTAATGAAAAACTGTTTTTT CASSLQSGVANEKLFF
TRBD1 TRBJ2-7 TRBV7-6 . TGTGCCAGCAGCCCCACCAGGGGGACAGGGGGGGTCTACGAGCAGTACTTC CASSPTRGTGGVYEQYF
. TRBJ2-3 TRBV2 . TGTGCCAGCAGTGATTTCTTGCTTTGGGGGCCAGATACGCAGTATTTT CASSDFLLWGPDTQYF
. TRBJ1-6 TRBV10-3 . TGTGCCATCAGTGAGTCGCGGAGCTCCTATAATTCACCCCTCCACTTT CAISESRSSYNSPLHF